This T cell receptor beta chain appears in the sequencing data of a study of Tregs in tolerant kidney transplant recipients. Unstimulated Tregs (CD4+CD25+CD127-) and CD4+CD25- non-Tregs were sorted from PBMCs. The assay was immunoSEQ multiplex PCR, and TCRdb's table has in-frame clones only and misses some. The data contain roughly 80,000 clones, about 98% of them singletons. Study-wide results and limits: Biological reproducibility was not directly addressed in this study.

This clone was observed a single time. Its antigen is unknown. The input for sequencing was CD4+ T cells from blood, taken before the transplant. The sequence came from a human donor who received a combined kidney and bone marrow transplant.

The CDR3 DNA reads as TGTGCCAGCAGCCCTGCAGGGGAAGGGGACACTGAAGCTTTCTTT. Residues: CASSPAGEGDTEAFF. The genes are TRBV6-6 and TRBJ1-1, with D possibly matching TRBD1 (6 bases). The germline gives CDR1 MNHNY, CDR2 SVGAGI (reference sequence). This CDR3 is built from 15 residues. Trimming took off 6 bases at V and 3 bases at J, with 17 bases between the two ends.